This TCR beta chain was obtained from a study of blood T cell repertoires in COVID-19. Study-level information: Specimens from acute and convalescent COVID-19 originated in the United States, Italy and Spain.

Looked up from germline, CDR1 is MDHEN and CDR2 is SYDVKM. The CDR3 runs 14 residues. Trimming at V came to 6 bases and at J to 4 bases, leaving 4 bases not matched to a gene. The authors' processing: The assay estimated nucleated cells by amplifying reference gene primers. Profiling relied on immunoSEQ multiplex PCR, and the TCRdb table lists in-frame clones only, not all of them. That table is the source of V, J and clone size, and D and trimming were worked out from the DNA. The table includes 250,000 to 400,000 clones, approximately 88% detected once. The sequenced material came from peripheral blood. V usage is TRBV28 and J usage is TRBJ1-4; 8 nucleotides agree with TRBD1. This clonotype was obtained from a woman aged 25 to 39 with COVID-19, enrolled during active disease. CDR3 coding DNA: TGTGCCAGCAGCTGGACAGGGAATAATGAAAAACTGTTTTTT. It specifies CASSWTGNNEKLFF.